This T cell receptor (beta chain) comes out of a study of shared clonotypes between healthy human individuals. It was across several immunoSEQ plates that each subset's genomic DNA was evenly split. Assay: immunoSEQ multiplex PCR; the TCRdb copy retains only in-frame clones and omits some. Found here are about a million clones, 70% to 80% of them singletons; the top ten hold almost 0.9%. The sequenced sample consisted of memory CD4+ T cells from PBMCs. The sample's subset: CD45RA-negative fraction. The receptor was derived from a man younger than 35 in good health. Some clones in this sample may be carry-over from other donors' samples.

The CDR3 nucleotides are TGTGCCAGCAGTTCTTCCTTGGACGAGTTAAGCAATCAGCCCCAGCATTTT. Translating gives CASSSSLDELSNQPQHF. The V and J genes are TRBV27 and TRBJ1-5; D is ambiguous. The germline V gene encodes CDR1 MNHEY and CDR2 SMNVEV (reference sequence). Trimming pared 4 bases from V and 1 base from J, leaving 17 bases between. The CDR3 length is 17 residues.